The clone carrying this T cell receptor (beta chain) was counted a single time. This CDR3 has 17 amino acids. Germline V gene data show CDR1 as SEHNR and CDR2 as FQNEAQ (reference sequence). The junction had 12 bases not matched to a gene; V was cut back by 1 base and J by 3 bases. The data belong to a study of blood T cell repertoires in COVID-19. The wider study: Samples representing acute and convalescent COVID-19 were sourced from the United States, Italy and Spain.

The method was immunoSEQ multiplex PCR; TCRdb's version includes in-frame clones alone and lacks a portion of them. The data contain around 170,000 clones, around 84% of them singletons. Cohorts were assigned according to the clinical history that participants reported. Two negative PCRs, clearance, or symptom resolution characterized the recovered Cohort 3 donors. The rearrangement uses TRBV7-9 and TRBJ2-7; 7 bases match TRBD1. The TCR sequence derives from a woman between 50 and 59 years old who had recovered from COVID-19. Specimen: PBMCs or T cells enriched from blood (not recorded which). Here the CDR3 reads CASSLDRQGKGLYEQYF. CDR3 nucleotides: TGTGCCAGCAGCTTAGACAGACAGGGAAAAGGGCTCTACGAGCAGTACTTC.